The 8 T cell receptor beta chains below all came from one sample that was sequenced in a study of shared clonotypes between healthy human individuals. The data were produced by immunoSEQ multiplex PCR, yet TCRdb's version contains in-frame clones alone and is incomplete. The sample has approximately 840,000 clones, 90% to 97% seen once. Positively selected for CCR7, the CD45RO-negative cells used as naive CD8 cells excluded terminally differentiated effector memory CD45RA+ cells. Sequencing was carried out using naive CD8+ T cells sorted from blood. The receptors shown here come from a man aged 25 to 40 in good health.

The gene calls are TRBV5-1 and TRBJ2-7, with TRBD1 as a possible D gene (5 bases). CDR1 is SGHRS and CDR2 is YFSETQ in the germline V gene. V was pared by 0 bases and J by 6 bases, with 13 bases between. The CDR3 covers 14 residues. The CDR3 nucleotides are TGCGCCAGCAGCTTGGCTCGTAGTCAGGGCGAGCAGTACTTC. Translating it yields CASSLARSQGEQYF.

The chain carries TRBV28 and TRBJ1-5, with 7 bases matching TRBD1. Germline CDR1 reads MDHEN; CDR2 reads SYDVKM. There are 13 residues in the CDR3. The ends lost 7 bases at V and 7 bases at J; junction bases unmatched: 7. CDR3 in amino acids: CASTPRDSQPQHF. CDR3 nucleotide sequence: TGTGCCAGCACCCCCAGGGACAGCCAGCCCCAGCATTTT.

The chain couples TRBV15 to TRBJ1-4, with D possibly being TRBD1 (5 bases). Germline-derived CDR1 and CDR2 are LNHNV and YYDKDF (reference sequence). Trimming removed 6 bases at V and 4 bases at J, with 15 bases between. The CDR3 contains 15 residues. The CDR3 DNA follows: TGTGCCACCAGAGTCGACAGAGGTAGTAATGAAAAACTGTTTTTT. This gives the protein CATRVDRGSNEKLFF.

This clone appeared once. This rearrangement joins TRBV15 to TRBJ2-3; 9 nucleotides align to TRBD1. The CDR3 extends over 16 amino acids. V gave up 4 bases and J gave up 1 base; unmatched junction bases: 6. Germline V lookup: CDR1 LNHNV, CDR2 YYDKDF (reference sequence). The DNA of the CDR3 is TGTGCCACCAGCACAGAACGGGACAGGGGCACAGATACGCAGTATTTT. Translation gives CATSTERDRGTDTQYF.

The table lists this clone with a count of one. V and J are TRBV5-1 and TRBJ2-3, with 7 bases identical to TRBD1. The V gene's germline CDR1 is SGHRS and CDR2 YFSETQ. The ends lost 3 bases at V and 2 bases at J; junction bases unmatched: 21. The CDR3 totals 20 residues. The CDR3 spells CASSYGGPGQTSIYTDTQYF. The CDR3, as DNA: TGCGCCAGCAGCTACGGTGGACCGGGACAGACTTCCATTTACACAGATACGCAGTATTTT.

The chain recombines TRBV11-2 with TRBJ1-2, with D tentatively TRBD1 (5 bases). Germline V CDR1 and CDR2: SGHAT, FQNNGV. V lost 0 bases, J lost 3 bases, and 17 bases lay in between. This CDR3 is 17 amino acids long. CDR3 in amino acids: CASSLDTRVPVDYGYTF. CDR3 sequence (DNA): TGTGCCAGCAGCTTAGATACCAGGGTACCGGTCGACTATGGCTACACCTTC.

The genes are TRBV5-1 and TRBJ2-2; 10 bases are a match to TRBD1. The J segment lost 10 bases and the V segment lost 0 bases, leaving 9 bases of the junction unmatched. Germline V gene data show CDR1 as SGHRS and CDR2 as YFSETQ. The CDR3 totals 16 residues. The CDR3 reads CASSLVPGTGAEELFF. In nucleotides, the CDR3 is TGCGCCAGCAGCTTGGTGCCCGGGACAGGGGCCGAGGAGCTGTTTTTT.

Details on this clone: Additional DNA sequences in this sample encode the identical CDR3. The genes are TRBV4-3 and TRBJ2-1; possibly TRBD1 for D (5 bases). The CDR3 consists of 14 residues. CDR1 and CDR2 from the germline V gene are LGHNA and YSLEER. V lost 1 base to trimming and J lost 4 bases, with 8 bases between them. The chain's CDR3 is CASSQGQGYNEQFF. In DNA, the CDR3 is TGCGCCAGCAGCCAAGGGCAGGGATACAATGAGCAGTTCTTC.